These 17 T cell receptor beta chains came from one sample sequenced in a study of blood T cell repertoires in COVID-19. Clones were read by immunoSEQ multiplex PCR, and TCRdb kept only the in-frame ones, dropping some. Altogether over 150,000 clones are present, 76% being singletons, with the ten largest covering about 4%. Sequencing was done on a sample of peripheral blood. All receptors come from an elderly woman with acute or convalescent COVID-19.

V usage is TRBV5-1 and J usage is TRBJ1-4; 7 bases line up with TRBD1. The CDR3 consists of 15 residues. The V gene's germline CDR1 is SGHRS and CDR2 YFSETQ. The V gene end was trimmed by 4 bases and the J gene end by 6 bases; junction bases not matched to a gene: 9. CDR3 coding DNA: TGCGCCAGCAGCCCTAGGGGTGACAGGGATGAAAAACTGTTTTTT. Protein product: CASSPRGDRDEKLFF.

The chain has TRBV2 and TRBJ1-1; the match to TRBD1 covers 7 bases. From germline, CDR1 is SNHLY and CDR2 FYNNEI. V lost 8 bases, J lost 5 bases, and 8 bases stayed unmatched. This CDR3 region has 13 residues. The CDR3 DNA follows: TGTGCCAGCCAGGGGGGCGGGAGGACTGAAGCTTTCTTT. Translated: CASQGGGRTEAFF.

This chain links TRBV5-5 with TRBJ1-2; 7 bases are a match to TRBD1. The CDR3 is made up of 15 amino acids. Germline CDR1 is SGHKS and CDR2 is YYEKEE (reference sequence). Trimming took 0 bases from V and 2 from J; bases not matched to a gene: 4. DNA of the CDR3: TGTGCCAGCAGCTTGGTTGGGACAGTAAACTATGGCTACACCTTC. Translated, it gives CASSLVGTVNYGYTF.

V gene TRBV18 combines with J gene TRBJ1-1; 7 positions agree with TRBD1. Germline V gives CDR1 KGHSH, CDR2 LQKENI. The CDR3 is 13 residues long. After removal of 4 bases from V and 3 bases from J, the junction contained 2 bases not matched to a gene. In DNA form, the CDR3 reads TGTGCCAGCTCACAACAGGGGTACACTGAAGCTTTCTTT. Translating gives CASSQQGYTEAFF.

This chain joins TRBV20-1 and TRBJ1-1; D call uncertain. Germline V lookup: CDR1 DFQATT, CDR2 SNEGSKA (reference sequence). V was trimmed by 6 bases and J by 6 bases, leaving 11 bases between them. The CDR3 spans 11 residues. The CDR3 loop is CSAARQAEAFF. CDR3 nucleotides: TGCAGTGCGGCGCGCCAGGCTGAAGCTTTCTTT.

The chain uses TRBV2 and TRBJ1-5, with D uncertain. The V and J ends lost 2 bases and 1 base respectively, with 9 bases between them. CDR3 size: 15 residues. The germline V gene has CDR1 SNHLY and CDR2 FYNNEI. The chain's CDR3 is CASSESRGSNQPQHF. DNA of the CDR3: TGTGCCAGCAGTGAATCCCGGGGAAGCAATCAGCCCCAGCATTTT. Complete variable domain (other parts from reference TRBV2 and TRBJ1-5): EPEVTQTPSHQVTQMGQEVILRCVPISNHLYFYWYRQILGQKVEFLVSFYNNEISEKSEIFDDQFSVERPDGSNFTLKIRSTKLEDSAMYFCASSESRGSNQPQHFGDGTRLSIL.

The rearrangement links TRBV19 to TRBJ1-6; D is ambiguous. In germline, CDR1 is LNHDA, CDR2 SQIVND (reference sequence). This CDR3 region has 13 residues. Trimming took off 1 base at V and 8 bases at J, with 6 bases between the two ends. This CDR3 reads CASSIGEDSPLHF. In nucleotides, the CDR3 is TGTGCCAGTAGTATAGGCGAGGATTCACCCCTCCACTTT. Full variable domain (missing parts from reference TRBV19 and TRBJ1-6): DGGITQSPKYLFRKEGQNVTLSCEQNLNHDAMYWYRQDPGQGLRLIYYSQIVNDFQKGDIAEGYSVSREKKESFPLTVTSAQKNPTAFYLCASSIGEDSPLHFGNGTRLTVT.

This chain uses TRBV10-3 with TRBJ1-2; D might be TRBD1 (6 bases). V dropped 2 bases and J dropped 4 bases, with 8 bases sitting between them. The CDR3 extends over 13 amino acids. The germline gives CDR1 ENHRY, CDR2 SYGVKD. CDR3 sequence: CAISEGRGYGYTF. The DNA of the CDR3 is TGTGCCATCAGTGAGGGCAGGGGCTATGGCTACACCTTC.

The rearrangement joins TRBV7-8 to TRBJ2-3, with D perhaps matching TRBD2 (5 bases). Trimming stripped 5 bases from V and 5 bases from J, with 20 bases between. Germline CDR1 reads SGHVS; CDR2 reads FQNEAQ. CDR3 size: 16 residues. The CDR3 region is CASSPPEGLAGDTQYF. The DNA for the CDR3 is TGTGCCAGCAGCCCCCCAGAGGGCCTCGCGGGAGATACGCAGTATTTT.

The genes are TRBV3-1 (or the pseudogene TRBV3-2) and TRBJ2-1, with TRBD2 as a possible D gene (6 bases). Trimming took 4 bases from V and 0 from J, leaving 10 bases between them. Per germline, CDR1 LGHDT and CDR2 YNNKEL (reference sequence). This CDR3 comprises 15 residues. Written as DNA, the CDR3 is TGTGCCAGCAGCCCCGGGACTTCCTCCTACAATGAGCAGTTCTTC. Protein: CASSPGTSSYNEQFF.

A few counts support this clone. This chain connects TRBV28 to TRBJ1-1, with a weak D call TRBD1 (5 bases). The CDR3 contains 16 residues. Deletions cut 5 bases from V and 0 bases from J, with 16 bases between. CDR1 is MDHEN, CDR2 SYDVKM, per germline. The CDR3 DNA reads as TGTGCCAGCAGTAGCCCCGGGTGGGGCTTGAACACTGAAGCTTTCTTT. This translates into CASSSPGWGLNTEAFF.

This clone was recorded a few times. The CDR3 region is CASSIGGGRGIYEQYF. The DNA of the CDR3 is TGTGCCAGTAGTATAGGAGGAGGGCGGGGGATTTACGAGCAGTACTTC. The J gene is TRBJ2-7, the V gene TRBV19; 7 nucleotides match TRBD2. The CDR3 is 16 amino acids. V trimming: 1 base; J trimming: 4 bases; junction bases outside the gene matches: 10. Germline CDR1 and CDR2: LNHDA and SQIVND (reference sequence).

The V gene is TRBV30, the J gene TRBJ2-7, with TRBD1 matching over 10 bases. Germline CDR1 is GTSNPN and CDR2 is SVGIG (reference sequence). This CDR3 has 17 amino acids. The trim removed 0 bases at V and 4 bases at J, leaving 12 bases unmatched. As DNA, the CDR3 is TGTGCCTGGAGTGTACGGGGGACAGGGGTCAGGTCGTACGAGCAGTACTTC. Protein product: CAWSVRGTGVRSYEQYF.

A remark on this clone: Just one base apart from a much larger clone, this may be a read error. This chain uses TRBV14 with TRBJ1-4; D remains ambiguous. In germline, CDR1 is SGHDN, CDR2 FVKESK. The V and J ends lost 0 bases and 4 bases respectively, with 6 bases between them. This CDR3 is 14 amino acids long. The CDR3 sequence: CASSQDRNNEKLFF. The CDR3 region has the DNA TGTGCCAGCAGCCAAGACAGGAATAATGAAAAACTGTTTTTT.

This chain joins TRBV7-9 and TRBJ1-5; D gene ambiguous. This CDR3 has 13 residues. Deletions cut 7 bases from V and 6 bases from J, with 13 bases between. The germline V gene encodes CDR1 SEHNR and CDR2 FQNEAQ (reference sequence). The DNA for the CDR3 is TGTGCCAGCACCACCGGGGAGGGTCAGCCCCAGCATTTT. This sequence encodes CASTTGEGQPQHF.

V and J are TRBV2 and TRBJ1-5; TRBD1 agrees at 9 bases. Trimming cost V 4 bases and J 5 bases; bases outside gene matches: 6. Looked up from germline, CDR1 is SNHLY and CDR2 is FYNNEI. The CDR3 contains 15 residues. The CDR3 here is CASSGGTGRDQPQHF. The DNA of the CDR3 is TGTGCCAGCAGTGGTGGGACAGGGAGGGATCAGCCCCAGCATTTT.

The V gene is TRBV19, the J gene TRBJ1-5; no clear D. The CDR3 runs to 14 residues. V was clipped by 6 bases and J by 5 bases, with 14 bases between them. Germline V gene lookup returns CDR1 LNHDA and CDR2 SQIVND (reference sequence). In nucleotides, the CDR3 is TGTGCCAGTAGGGAAATAGAGAGGGATCAGCCCCAGCATTTT. This gives the protein CASREIERDQPQHF.